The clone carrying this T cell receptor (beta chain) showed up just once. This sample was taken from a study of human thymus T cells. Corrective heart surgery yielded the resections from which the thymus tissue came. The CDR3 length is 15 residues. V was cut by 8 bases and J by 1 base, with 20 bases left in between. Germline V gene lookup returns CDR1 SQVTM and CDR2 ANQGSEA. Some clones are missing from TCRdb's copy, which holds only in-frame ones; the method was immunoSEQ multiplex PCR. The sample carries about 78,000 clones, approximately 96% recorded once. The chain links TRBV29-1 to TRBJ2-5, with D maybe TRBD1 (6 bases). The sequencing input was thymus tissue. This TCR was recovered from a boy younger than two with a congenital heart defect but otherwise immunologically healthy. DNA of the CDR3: TGCAGCCTTCGCCGTGGGGGCCTCTCCCAAGAGACCCAGTACTTC. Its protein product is CSLRRGGLSQETQYF.